This section outlines one T cell receptor beta chain sequence together with its context. This sample was taken from a study of blood T cell repertoires in COVID-19. Using immunoSEQ multiplex PCR, the repertoire was profiled, and TCRdb retains in-frame clones only, with some absent. The table lists about 150,000 clones, 80% of them singletons, with approximately 13% in the top ten. CDR3 length: 16 amino acids. The V gene lost 4 bases and the J gene lost 5 bases, with 21 bases spanning the gap. Looked up from germline, CDR1 is LNHDA and CDR2 is SQIVND (reference sequence). The sequencing sample was made of peripheral blood. The sequence was obtained from a man aged 60-69 years with active or convalescent COVID-19. V gene TRBV19 combines with J gene TRBJ2-7; unclear D gene. DNA for the CDR3: TGTGCCAGTAGTAAGAGGATTATAGGTGGGTCTGACGAGCAGTACTTC. Its protein product is CASSKRIIGGSDEQYF. Variable domain in full (rest from reference TRBV19 and TRBJ2-7): DGGITQSPKYLFRKEGQNVTLSCEQNLNHDAMYWYRQDPGQGLRLIYYSQIVNDFQKGDIAEGYSVSREKKESFPLTVTSAQKNPTAFYLCASSKRIIGGSDEQYFGPGTRLTVT.